Described below is a single T cell receptor (beta chain) sequence and its context. Only in-frame clones appear in the TCRdb table, and some are missing; sequencing was by immunoSEQ multiplex PCR. Seen here are about 52,000 clones, around nine tenths observed once, and the top ten hold 0.35% to 0.4%. The data stem from a study of T cell changes during pregnancy in multiple sclerosis. Germline CDR1 is MNHNY and CDR2 is SVGAGI (reference sequence). V lost 7 bases and J lost 5; bases outside the gene matches: 5. This CDR3 has 13 amino acids. The sequenced sample was CD4+ T cells from peripheral blood mononuclear cells, obtained before pregnancy. The chain combines TRBV6-6 with TRBJ2-7; TRBD1 matches 10 bases. This clonotype was obtained from a female donor with multiple sclerosis, enrolled in a pregnancy study. CDR3 in amino acids: CASNRQGADEQYF. The CDR3 nucleotides are TGTGCCAGCAACAGACAGGGGGCTGACGAGCAGTACTTC.